One sample yielded the 4 T cell receptor beta chains listed below, sequenced in a study of Ad26.COV2.S vaccination and SARS-CoV-2 variants. Clones were sequenced by immunoSEQ multiplex PCR, and TCRdb holds only the in-frame ones, with some missing. This table has about 350,000 clones, about 85% appearing once. Sample treatment: about 20 received Ad26.COV2.S at low or high dose, single or two shots; roughly 5 received placebo; per-sample allocation not given. At day 63 after the first vaccine or placebo injection, samples were drawn. The input for sequencing was peripheral blood, taken in a trial of Ad26.COV2.S vaccine versus placebo. The receptors come from a person aged 18-65 years who received the Ad26.COV2.S COVID-19 vaccine or a placebo.

The chain is built from TRBV4-1 and TRBJ1-4, with TRBD1 matching over 7 bases. The CDR3 extends over 16 amino acids. Germline assignment: CDR1 MGHRA and CDR2 YSYEKL. With V trimmed by 2 bases and J by 6 bases, 9 bases remained unmatched. The CDR3 spells CASSQTSGTAYEKLFF. The DNA for the CDR3 is TGCGCCAGCAGCCAAACCTCCGGGACAGCCTATGAAAAACTGTTTTTT.

The genes are TRBV7-5 and TRBJ2-7; the table's D call, TRBD2, has no DNA check behind it. TRBV7-5 is flagged as a pseudogene. The CDR3 is 16 amino acids. The CDR3 coding sequence is TGTGTCAGAAGCGACTCCCCAGTTTGTTGGGCCTACGAGCAGTACTTC. Protein: CVRSDSPVCWAYEQYF.

The chain has TRBV7-6 and TRBJ1-6; 8 nucleotides match TRBD1. The germline gives CDR1 SGHVS, CDR2 FNYEAQ. Trimming removed 5 bases from V and 9 bases from J; junction bases left unmatched: 3. This CDR3 has 13 amino acids. CDR3 amino acids: CASSQGQGSPLHF. Here the CDR3 DNA reads TGTGCCAGCAGCCAAGGACAGGGTTCACCCCTCCACTTT.

This clone was recorded a few times. The chain uses TRBV5-6 and TRBJ1-2; D gene ambiguous. Germline values: CDR1 SGHDT, CDR2 YYEEEE. Trimming stripped 2 bases from V and 8 bases from J, with 7 bases between. CDR3 length: 11 amino acids. CDR3 sequence (DNA): TGTGCCAGCAGCTTCGGTAAAGGCTACACCTTC. Its translation: CASSFGKGYTF.